A selection of T cell receptor beta chains follows, all from one sample in a study of cytomegalovirus exposure and HLA in healthy donors. Assay used: immunoSEQ multiplex PCR; TCRdb lists only in-frame clones, some missing. This sample has fewer than 140,000 clones; 71% occur once, and the top ten carry less than 3.5%. Sequenced: PBMCs. The receptors were sampled from a female donor in good health and CMV-seronegative. CDR3s include the opening cysteine and the closing phenylalanine or tryptophan. A D gene is named only where the DNA matches it firmly.

D gene,J gene,V gene,CDR3 protein
-,TRBJ1-4,TRBV28,CASSLSGEKLFF
TRBD1,TRBJ1-5,TRBV28,CAGRQGYNQPQHF
TRBD1,-,TRBV28,CASHTRTGPYEQYF
TRBD1,TRBJ2-5,TRBV23-1,CASRLDRVVGETQYF
-,TRBJ1-5,TRBV9,CASSVEQGGPQHF
-,TRBJ1-1,TRBV18,CASSQRAGLGTEAFF
-,TRBJ1-2,TRBV21-1,CASSNPGQGSYGYTF
-,TRBJ2-1,TRBV21-1,CASSKAGQGARGEQFF
-,TRBJ2-3,TRBV11-2,CASSLTRGLGYF
-,TRBJ2-7,TRBV28,CASSPQGYEQYF
TRBD2,TRBJ2-1,TRBV7-2,CASSLLAGDSDEQFF
-,TRBJ2-1,TRBV27,CASSSTFLGEQFF
TRBD1,TRBJ2-1,TRBV29-1,CSSRTGDYNEQFF
-,TRBJ1-2,TRBV29-1,CSVGAGNYGYTF
-,TRBJ1-1,TRBV5-5,CASSRTADHEAFF
TRBD2,TRBJ2-7,TRBV5-1,CASSPDGGRGEQYF
TRBD2,TRBJ2-5,TRBV7-9,CASTPRVAGMETQYF